Below, 9 T cell receptor beta chains from the same sample are listed, as sequenced in a study of cytomegalovirus exposure and HLA in healthy donors. Clones were sequenced by immunoSEQ multiplex PCR, and TCRdb holds only the in-frame ones, with some missing. The sample consists of 50,000 or so clones, approximately 93% of them appearing once. The sequencing input was PBMCs. Source of these receptors: a woman aged 18-30 years in good health and CMV-seropositive.

The chain recombines TRBV5-5 with TRBJ1-1; tentatively, D is TRBD1 (5 bases). The germline V gene has CDR1 SGHKS and CDR2 YYEKEE (reference sequence). The CDR3 is made up of 11 amino acids. The CDR3 sequence: CASGRGTEAFF. The CDR3 nucleotides are TGTGCGAGCGGGAGGGGAACTGAAGCTTTCTTT.

The V call is TRBV5-1, the J call TRBJ2-5; possibly TRBD1 for D (6 bases). The CDR3 sequence is 14 residues long. Germline V gives CDR1 SGHRS, CDR2 YFSETQ. V shed 4 bases and J shed 1 base, with 11 bases lying between them. For the CDR3, the DNA is TGCGCCAGCAGCCCGGGACACTTCCAAGAGACCCAGTACTTC. Its protein is CASSPGHFQETQYF.

This chain uses TRBV2 with TRBJ1-1, with TRBD1 identical over 7 bases. With 5 bases clipped from V and 5 bases from J, the junction kept 5 bases outside the gene matches. This CDR3 spans 13 amino acids. The V gene's germline CDR1 is SNHLY and CDR2 FYNNEI. The CDR3 region is CASSTTGATEAFF. Here the CDR3 DNA reads TGTGCCAGCAGTACCACAGGGGCTACTGAAGCTTTCTTT.

This chain connects TRBV6-5 to TRBJ2-7; perhaps TRBD1 as D (5 bases). The CDR3 is 15 residues long. V gave up 0 bases and J gave up 2 bases, with 11 bases separating them. Germline V gene sequence: CDR1 MNHEY, CDR2 SVGAGI. The CDR3 loop is CASSYSADTAYEQYF. The CDR3 DNA follows: TGTGCCAGCAGTTACTCGGCGGACACTGCCTACGAGCAGTACTTC.

This sequence joins TRBV2 and TRBJ1-1; unclear D gene. CDR1 SNHLY and CDR2 FYNNEI come from the germline V gene. This CDR3 has 14 amino acids. The V end lost 4 bases, the J end lost 2 bases, and 11 bases lay between the germline ends. CDR3 amino acids: CASSGSRKNTEAFF. The CDR3 bases are TGTGCCAGCAGTGGTTCGCGGAAAAACACTGAAGCTTTCTTT.

The chain recombines TRBV7-3 with TRBJ2-1, with D tentatively TRBD1 (5 bases). The germline V gene encodes CDR1 SGHTA and CDR2 FQGTGA. CDR3 length equals 16 residues. Trimming stripped 4 bases from V and 0 bases from J, with 13 bases between. CDR3 in DNA: TGTGCCAGCAGCTCATACAGGATGAGCTCCTACAATGAGCAGTTCTTC. Translating gives CASSSYRMSSYNEQFF.

The chain couples TRBV2 to TRBJ2-1; 11 bases line up with TRBD1. Germline-derived CDR1 and CDR2 are SNHLY and FYNNEI. The length of the CDR3 is 15 residues. The ends lost 4 bases at V and 5 bases at J; junction bases unmatched: 4. The CDR3 spells CASSADRGRHNEQFF. The DNA for the CDR3 is TGTGCCAGCAGTGCGGACAGGGGGCGACACAATGAGCAGTTCTTC.

This chain joins TRBV5-1 and TRBJ2-7; TRBD2 might be the D (5 bases). This CDR3 is built from 11 residues. The germline V gene has CDR1 SGHRS and CDR2 YFSETQ. V was clipped by 5 bases and J by 6 bases, with 9 bases between them. The CDR3 protein is CASSSEGEQYF. CDR3 bases: TGCGCCAGCAGTTCCGAGGGCGAGCAGTACTTC.

This chain uses TRBV11-1 with TRBJ2-1; the D gene is possibly TRBD2 (6 bases). Trimming removed 5 bases from V and 4 bases from J, with 18 bases in between. There are 16 residues in the CDR3. CDR1 is SGHAT, CDR2 FQDESV, per germline (reference sequence). Here the CDR3 reads CASSASLKRVYNEQFF. The CDR3 DNA follows: TGTGCCAGCAGCGCCAGCCTCAAGCGGGTATACAATGAGCAGTTCTTC.